These 2 T cell receptor beta chains share one sample of origin, sequenced in a study of cytomegalovirus exposure and HLA in healthy donors. Only in-frame clones appear in the TCRdb table, and some are missing; sequencing was by immunoSEQ multiplex PCR. Of hundreds of thousands of clones in the sample, over 65% were seen once. The sequenced sample was PBMCs. These receptors all stem from a young woman in good health and CMV-seronegative.

V is TRBV28 and J is TRBJ2-4; D is uncertain. The CDR3 has 15 amino acids. V lost 4 bases and J lost 5, with 15 bases in between. Per germline, CDR1 MDHEN and CDR2 SYDVKM. CDR3 sequence: CASSSGPTSQNIQYF. CDR3 DNA sequence: TGTGCCAGCAGTTCGGGTCCGACTTCCCAAAACATTCAGTACTTC.

The chain links TRBV10-1 to TRBJ1-6; a weak D match, TRBD1 (6 bases). This CDR3 is 15 amino acids long. Looked up from germline, CDR1 is WNHNN and CDR2 is SYGVQD (reference sequence). The germline V and J ends were trimmed by 6 bases and 10 bases, with 19 bases remaining between them. The CDR3 region is CASRLQGPSGSPLHF. The CDR3 bases are TGCGCCAGCAGGTTACAGGGACCGTCCGGCTCACCCCTCCACTTT.